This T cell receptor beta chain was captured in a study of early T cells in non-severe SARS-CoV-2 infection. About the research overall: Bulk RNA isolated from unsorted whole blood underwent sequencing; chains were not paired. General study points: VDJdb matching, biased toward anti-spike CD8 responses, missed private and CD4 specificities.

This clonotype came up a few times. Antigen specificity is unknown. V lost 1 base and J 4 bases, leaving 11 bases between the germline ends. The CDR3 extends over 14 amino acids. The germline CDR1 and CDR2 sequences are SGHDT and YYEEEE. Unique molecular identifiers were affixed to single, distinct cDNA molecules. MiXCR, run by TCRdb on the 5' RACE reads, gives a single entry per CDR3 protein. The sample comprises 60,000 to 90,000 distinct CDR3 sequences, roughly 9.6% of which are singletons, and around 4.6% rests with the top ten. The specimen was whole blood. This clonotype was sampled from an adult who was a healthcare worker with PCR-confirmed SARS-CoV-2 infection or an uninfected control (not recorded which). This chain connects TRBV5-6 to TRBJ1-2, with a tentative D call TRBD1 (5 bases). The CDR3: CASSLLTGGYGYTF. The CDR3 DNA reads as TGTGCCAGCAGCTTGCTGACGGGGGGCTATGGCTACACCTTC.